These T cell receptor beta chains were read from a single sample in a study of glioma-infiltrating T cells after dendritic cell vaccination. The data were produced by immunoSEQ multiplex PCR, yet TCRdb's version contains in-frame clones alone and is incomplete. The sample carries 55,000 to 75,000 clones, roughly 80% recorded once. Sequences were derived from blood, sampled after dendritic cell vaccination. Source of these receptors: a human donor with glioblastoma. Each CDR3 is given with its conserved first and last residue. The order of the fields is J gene, V gene, D gene, clone size, CDR3 DNA, CDR3 protein. The D gene is left open where the match is weak. The size field is filled for only some rows; it gives once, few, many or a size class.

j_call: TRBJ2-3; v_call: TRBV10-3; d_call: TRBD1; clone_size: .; cdr3_nt: TGTGCCACGCGACAGGGTATAGATACGCAGTATTTT; cdr3_aa: CATRQGIDTQYF
j_call: TRBJ1-5; v_call: TRBV6-1; d_call: TRBD1; clone_size: .; cdr3_nt: TGTGCCAGCAGTGCCTACAGGGGGCTTGAGCCCCAGCATTTT; cdr3_aa: CASSAYRGLEPQHF
j_call: TRBJ2-7; v_call: TRBV4-1; d_call: .; clone_size: few; cdr3_nt: TGCGCCAGCAGCCTAGGGGGTCAGTTGTACGAGCAGTACTTC; cdr3_aa: CASSLGGQLYEQYF
j_call: TRBJ1-5; v_call: TRBV4-1; d_call: .; clone_size: .; cdr3_nt: TGCGCCAGCAGCCAAGAGAGGGTACAGCCCCAGCATTTT; cdr3_aa: CASSQERVQPQHF
j_call: TRBJ2-3; v_call: TRBV4-3; d_call: .; clone_size: .; cdr3_nt: TGCGCCAGCAGCCAAGTATCGGCTAGGAGAGATACGCAGTATTTT; cdr3_aa: CASSQVSARRDTQYF
j_call: TRBJ2-3; v_call: TRBV27; d_call: TRBD2; clone_size: .; cdr3_nt: TGTGCCAGCAGTCCTGACCTAGCGGGGGGTTTTGATACGCAGTATTTT; cdr3_aa: CASSPDLAGGFDTQYF
j_call: TRBJ2-3; v_call: TRBV19; d_call: TRBD1; clone_size: .; cdr3_nt: TGTGCCAGTACCGGGACAGGCAGCAATACGCAGTATTTT; cdr3_aa: CASTGTGSNTQYF
j_call: TRBJ2-7; v_call: TRBV2; d_call: .; clone_size: .; cdr3_nt: TGTGCCAGCAGTGAGGACAGAGGATACGAGCAGTACTTC; cdr3_aa: CASSEDRGYEQYF
j_call: TRBJ2-5; v_call: TRBV30; d_call: .; clone_size: .; cdr3_nt: TGTGCCTGGAATCGGGGGGCCGAGGAGACCCAGTACTTC; cdr3_aa: CAWNRGAEETQYF
j_call: TRBJ1-4; v_call: TRBV5-6; d_call: .; clone_size: .; cdr3_nt: TGTGCCAGCGGCCTCGGGCGGGATGAAAAACTGTTTTTT; cdr3_aa: CASGLGRDEKLFF
j_call: TRBJ1-5; v_call: TRBV19; d_call: .; clone_size: .; cdr3_nt: TGTGCCAGTAGTATACGGGGAGGGCAGCCCCAGCATTTT; cdr3_aa: CASSIRGGQPQHF
j_call: TRBJ2-7; v_call: TRBV6-1; d_call: .; clone_size: once; cdr3_nt: TGTGCCAGCAGTGAAAGGCTGGAGGACTCCTACGAGCAGTACTTC; cdr3_aa: CASSERLEDSYEQYF
j_call: TRBJ2-7; v_call: TRBV30; d_call: TRBD2; clone_size: .; cdr3_nt: TGTGCCTGGAGCCCGGGACTAGCGGTGAACGAGCAGTACTTC; cdr3_aa: CAWSPGLAVNEQYF
j_call: TRBJ1-2; v_call: TRBV7-2; d_call: .; clone_size: .; cdr3_nt: TGTGCCAGCAGCTTAGCAGGGGGCTATGGCTACACCTTC; cdr3_aa: CASSLAGGYGYTF
j_call: TRBJ1-1; v_call: TRBV9; d_call: .; clone_size: .; cdr3_nt: TGTGCCAGCAGCGTCACCTCGGTGATGAACACTGAAGCTTTCTTT; cdr3_aa: CASSVTSVMNTEAFF
j_call: TRBJ2-7; v_call: TRBV6-6; d_call: TRBD1; clone_size: .; cdr3_nt: TGTGCCAGCAGTCTCCTCGGGGACAGACTTTCCTACGAGCAGTACTTC; cdr3_aa: CASSLLGDRLSYEQYF
j_call: TRBJ1-1; v_call: TRBV4-2; d_call: TRBD1; clone_size: .; cdr3_nt: TGTGCCAGCAGCCACGGACAGGGGAACACTGAAGCTTTCTTT; cdr3_aa: CASSHGQGNTEAFF
j_call: TRBJ2-7; v_call: TRBV27; d_call: TRBD1; clone_size: .; cdr3_nt: TGTGCCAGCAGGACTGGGGACAGTTTGACCGAGCAGTACTTC; cdr3_aa: CASRTGDSLTEQYF
j_call: TRBJ2-7; v_call: TRBV7-9; d_call: TRBD1; clone_size: .; cdr3_nt: TGTGCCAGCAGCTCCCCGGACAGGTCGGACGAGCAGTACTTC; cdr3_aa: CASSSPDRSDEQYF
j_call: TRBJ2-5; v_call: TRBV7-6; d_call: .; clone_size: .; cdr3_nt: TGTGCCAGCAGCTTAGTAGCTCGGGATACTCAAGAGACCCAGTACTTC; cdr3_aa: CASSLVARDTQETQYF
j_call: TRBJ2-5; v_call: TRBV6-1; d_call: TRBD2; clone_size: many; cdr3_nt: TGTGCCAGCACAAGGACTAGTGGGGGGCAAGAGACCCAGTACTTC; cdr3_aa: CASTRTSGGQETQYF
j_call: TRBJ1-3; v_call: TRBV30; d_call: TRBD1; clone_size: .; cdr3_nt: TGTGCCTGGGGTGCCGGGACAGGGCCTGGAAACACCATATATTTT; cdr3_aa: CAWGAGTGPGNTIYF
j_call: TRBJ2-1; v_call: TRBV27; d_call: TRBD2; clone_size: once; cdr3_nt: TGTGCCAGCAGCCGACTAGCGGGGCACAATGAGCAGTTCTTC; cdr3_aa: CASSRLAGHNEQFF
j_call: TRBJ2-7; v_call: TRBV30; d_call: .; clone_size: .; cdr3_nt: TGTGCCTGGAGTGTAGGGTTTACAGGGTCATACGAGCAGTACTTC; cdr3_aa: CAWSVGFTGSYEQYF
j_call: TRBJ2-3; v_call: TRBV5-1; d_call: .; clone_size: .; cdr3_nt: TGCGCCAGCAGCTTGTCAGCCCAGGGAGATACGCAGTATTTT; cdr3_aa: CASSLSAQGDTQYF
j_call: TRBJ2-5; v_call: TRBV5-6; d_call: .; clone_size: once; cdr3_nt: TGTGCCAGCAGCGTGGACCCTCGAGCGACCCAGTACTTC; cdr3_aa: CASSVDPRATQYF
j_call: TRBJ1-2; v_call: TRBV27; d_call: .; clone_size: .; cdr3_nt: TGTGCCAGCAGTCCCACAGGGTATGGCTACACCTTC; cdr3_aa: CASSPTGYGYTF
j_call: TRBJ2-2; v_call: TRBV9; d_call: TRBD1; clone_size: once; cdr3_nt: TGTGCCAGCAGCGTAAACAGGGGAAACACCGGGGAGCTGTTTTTT; cdr3_aa: CASSVNRGNTGELFF
j_call: TRBJ2-3; v_call: TRBV10-3; d_call: TRBD2; clone_size: .; cdr3_nt: TGTGCCATCAGGAAGACTAGCGGGGCAATTTCAGATACGCAGTATTTT; cdr3_aa: CAIRKTSGAISDTQYF
j_call: TRBJ1-1; v_call: TRBV11-2; d_call: TRBD1; clone_size: .; cdr3_nt: TGTGCCAGCAGCTTAGGGGGGACAGGTTCAGCTTTCTTT; cdr3_aa: CASSLGGTGSAFF
j_call: TRBJ1-5; v_call: TRBV25-1; d_call: .; clone_size: .; cdr3_nt: TGTGCCAGCAGTTCCCGGGGAGATCAGCCCCAGCATTTT; cdr3_aa: CASSSRGDQPQHF
j_call: TRBJ2-2; v_call: TRBV30; d_call: .; clone_size: .; cdr3_nt: TGTGCCTGGGGGAGGATCACCGGGGAGCTGTTTTTT; cdr3_aa: CAWGRITGELFF
j_call: TRBJ2-7; v_call: TRBV29-1; d_call: .; clone_size: .; cdr3_nt: TGCAGCGTTGAAGAGGCAGGGAGGGAGCAGTACTTC; cdr3_aa: CSVEEAGREQYF
j_call: TRBJ2-1; v_call: TRBV7-3; d_call: TRBD2; clone_size: .; cdr3_nt: TGTGCCAGCAGCCTCGGGGGGGCCGGGAATGAGCAGTTCTTC; cdr3_aa: CASSLGGAGNEQFF
j_call: TRBJ1-6; v_call: TRBV29-1; d_call: .; clone_size: .; cdr3_nt: TGCAGCGTTGACTCAATTACGGATTCACCCCTCCACTTT; cdr3_aa: CSVDSITDSPLHF
j_call: TRBJ2-1; v_call: TRBV5-4; d_call: TRBD1; clone_size: .; cdr3_nt: TGTGCCAGCAGATACCGGACAGGGGCCAACGATGAGCAGTTCTTC; cdr3_aa: CASRYRTGANDEQFF
j_call: TRBJ2-7; v_call: TRBV6-1; d_call: TRBD1; clone_size: .; cdr3_nt: TGTGCCAGCAGGGACGGGACAGCCAGCTCCTACGAGCAGTACTTC; cdr3_aa: CASRDGTASSYEQYF
j_call: TRBJ2-7; v_call: TRBV5-8; d_call: .; clone_size: .; cdr3_nt: TGTGCCAGCAGCGTGGGGGTCCCAGTCGGAATAACTACCTACGAGCAGTACTTC; cdr3_aa: CASSVGVPVGITTYEQYF
j_call: TRBJ1-1; v_call: TRBV10-3; d_call: TRBD1; clone_size: .; cdr3_nt: TGTGCCATCAGCGAGACAGGGGACACTGAAGCTTTCTTT; cdr3_aa: CAISETGDTEAFF
j_call: TRBJ1-5; v_call: TRBV19; d_call: .; clone_size: .; cdr3_nt: TGTGCCAGTAGAAAAAGCGGGGTGAGTAGCAATCAGCCCCAGCATTTT; cdr3_aa: CASRKSGVSSNQPQHF
j_call: TRBJ1-1; v_call: TRBV7-2; d_call: TRBD1; clone_size: .; cdr3_nt: TGTGCCAGCAGCTTAGTTCCAGGGGGCACTGAAGCTTTCTTT; cdr3_aa: CASSLVPGGTEAFF
j_call: TRBJ1-2; v_call: TRBV6-5; d_call: .; clone_size: .; cdr3_nt: TGTGCCACCTCCTTCAGCGCTAACTATGGCTACACCTTC; cdr3_aa: CATSFSANYGYTF
j_call: TRBJ2-2; v_call: TRBV9; d_call: TRBD2; clone_size: .; cdr3_nt: TGTGCCAGCAGCCAGACCAGGAGCGGGGCCCTACTCACCGGGGAGCTGTTTTTT; cdr3_aa: CASSQTRSGALLTGELFF
j_call: TRBJ1-1; v_call: TRBV4-2; d_call: .; clone_size: .; cdr3_nt: TGTGCCAGCAGCCCCCTCGGGTCTCCCCCGGAAGCTTTCTTT; cdr3_aa: CASSPLGSPPEAFF
j_call: TRBJ2-5; v_call: TRBV19; d_call: TRBD2; clone_size: .; cdr3_nt: TGTGCCAGTAGTATAAGCGTCCAACTAGCGGGGGGGAGAGAGACCCAGTACTTC; cdr3_aa: CASSISVQLAGGRETQYF